This T cell receptor beta chain was identified during a study of blood T cell repertoires in COVID-19. Sequenced by immunoSEQ multiplex PCR; TCRdb stores in-frame clones only, minus some. The sample carries around 200,000 clones, 88% recorded once. The sequence was obtained from a woman in her twenties or thirties who had recovered from COVID-19. The sequencing input was PBMCs or T cells enriched from blood (not recorded which).

The CDR3 is CASSQNVLDGYTF. For the CDR3, the DNA is TGTGCCAGCAGCCAAAACGTCCTAGATGGCTACACCTTC. This rearrangement joins TRBV14 to TRBJ1-2; D gene unclear. The CDR3 covers 13 residues. Germline V CDR1 and CDR2: SGHDN, FVKESK. The germline V and J ends were trimmed by 2 bases and 6 bases, with 10 bases remaining between them.